Detailed here is one T cell receptor (beta chain). Only in-frame clones appear in the TCRdb table, and some are missing; sequencing was by immunoSEQ multiplex PCR. The table records about 300,000 clones, roughly 87% of them present only once. Trimming stripped 0 bases from V and 4 bases from J, with 7 bases between. In germline, CDR1 is SGHDT, CDR2 YYEEEE. CDR3 size: 13 residues. This specimen comes from a study of blood T cell repertoires in COVID-19. Study overall: From the United States, Italy and Spain came samples of acute and convalescent COVID-19.

Sequencing used peripheral blood. This chain joins TRBV5-6 and TRBJ1-1, with D unclear. This clonotype was obtained from a man between 18 and 29 years old with active or convalescent COVID-19. The CDR3 loop is CASSLVGPTEAFF. CDR3 coding DNA: TGTGCCAGCAGCTTGGTTGGGCCCACTGAAGCTTTCTTT.